This T cell receptor beta chain stems from a study of blood T cell repertoires in COVID-19. CDR3 length: 16 residues. The germline V gene encodes CDR1 SGHTA and CDR2 FQGTGA. Germline trimming cut 2 bases from V and 10 bases from J; bases unmatched to any gene: 9. Assay: immunoSEQ multiplex PCR; the TCRdb copy retains only in-frame clones and omits some. The data hold roughly 240,000 clones, with roughly 85% observed a single time. The chain has TRBV7-3 and TRBJ2-1, with 12 bases identical to TRBD1. This TCR derives from a man aged 50 to 59 with COVID-19, enrolled during active disease. Specimen: peripheral blood. For the CDR3, the DNA is TGTGCCAGCAGCTTAGGGCCGGGACAGGGGGCAAGGGAGCAGTTCTTC. As protein: CASSLGPGQGAREQFF.